Following are 18 T cell receptor beta chains from one sample sequenced in a study of regulatory dendritic cells for organ transplantation. The table came from immunoSEQ multiplex PCR; TCRdb's copy has only in-frame clones and leaves some out. Here the sample spans tens of thousands of clones, roughly 80% being singletons. The sequencing sample was made of naive CD4+ T cells from blood. Described subset: CD45RA+ naive T cells. The receptors stem from a human donor in good health.

The rearrangement links TRBV2 to TRBJ1-5; 7 positions match TRBD1. CDR3 length: 15 amino acids. Germline values: CDR1 SNHLY, CDR2 FYNNEI. Trimming cost V 7 bases and J 3 bases; bases outside gene matches: 9. The CDR3 DNA follows: TGTGCCAGCACTGTGGACAGGTGGGACAATCAGCCCCAGCATTTT. Translating it yields CASTVDRWDNQPQHF.

This chain connects TRBV9 to TRBJ1-2; possibly TRBD1 for D (5 bases). Trimming cost V 3 bases and J 10 bases, with 25 bases left between them. The CDR3 length is 16 residues. The V gene's germline CDR1 is SGDLS and CDR2 YYNGEE. CDR3 loop: CASSAQSGEPLDVYTF. The CDR3 region has the DNA TGTGCCAGCAGCGCCCAATCGGGGGAACCGTTGGATGTCTACACCTTC.

CDR3 in amino acids: CASIGLNYGYTF. The DNA of the CDR3 is TGTGCCAGCATTGGACTTAACTATGGCTACACCTTC. The chain is built from TRBV6-5 and TRBJ1-2; no reliable D call. The length of the CDR3 is 12 residues. The germline V gene has CDR1 MNHEY and CDR2 SVGAGI. Trimming removed 7 bases at V and 1 base at J, with 7 bases between.

The chain uses TRBV10-3 and TRBJ1-1; TRBD1 is a possible D gene (5 bases). V gave up 3 bases and J gave up 1 base, with 12 bases separating them. The CDR3 contains 15 residues. Germline V gives CDR1 ENHRY, CDR2 SYGVKD. This CDR3 reads CAISEPGGGNTEAFF. CDR3 nucleotides: TGTGCCATCAGTGAACCCGGGGGAGGGAACACTGAAGCTTTCTTT.

The chain carries TRBV18 and TRBJ2-3; possibly TRBD1 for D (7 bases). Trimming left V 3 bases short and J 0 bases short, with 16 bases between. The CDR3 consists of 17 residues. CDR1 and CDR2 from the germline V gene are KGHSH and LQKENI. CDR3 amino acids: CASSPRGQRSSTDTQYF. DNA of the CDR3: TGTGCCAGCTCACCGCGGGGACAGCGATCAAGCACAGATACGCAGTATTTT.

Here the CDR3 reads CASSNPQGSSYNEQFF. The CDR3 bases are TGTGCCAGCAGCAACCCACAGGGGAGCTCCTACAATGAGCAGTTCTTC. The chain carries TRBV21-1 and TRBJ2-1; TRBD1 reflects the table's D call only, with no check against the DNA. TRBV21-1 is classified as a pseudogene. This CDR3 spans 16 amino acids.

The chain employs TRBV7-2 and TRBJ2-5, with 14 bases aligning to TRBD2. The CDR3 length is 16 residues. With V trimmed by 7 bases and J by 3 bases, 7 bases remained unmatched. Looked up from germline, CDR1 is SGHTA and CDR2 is FQGNSA. The CDR3 spells CASKTSGGAGEETQYF. CDR3 coding DNA: TGTGCCAGCAAGACTAGCGGGGGGGCGGGGGAAGAGACCCAGTACTTC.

The chain links TRBV11-1 to TRBJ2-1, with 7 bases fitting TRBD1. The V segment lost 5 bases and the J segment 1 base; nucleotides outside the gene matches: 11. The CDR3 is 17 residues long. CDR1 and CDR2 (germline): SGHAT, FQDESV (reference sequence). The CDR3 DNA is TGTGCCAGCAGCCCTAGGCCGACAGGGCAATCCTACAATGAGCAGTTCTTC. Its protein product is CASSPRPTGQSYNEQFF.

Here the CDR3 DNA reads TGTGCCAGCAGACACAGGGTGGGTCAGCCCCAGCATTTT. Residues: CASRHRVGQPQHF. This chain links TRBV21-1 with TRBJ1-5; TRBD1 is the table's D call and was not checked against the DNA. TRBV21-1 is recorded as a pseudogene. The CDR3 totals 13 residues.

The chain has TRBV7-8 and TRBJ2-7; TRBD2 is a possible D gene (5 bases). CDR1 is SGHVS, CDR2 FQNEAQ, per germline. The CDR3 spans 14 residues. Trimming left V 7 bases short and J 2 bases short, with 15 bases between. The CDR3: CASNPPDGTYEQYF. DNA for the CDR3: TGTGCCAGCAACCCCCCGGACGGGACCTACGAGCAGTACTTC.

V is TRBV5-1 and J is TRBJ1-1; D unclear. This CDR3 is built from 16 residues. CDR1 is SGHRS, CDR2 YFSETQ, per germline. V was pared by 0 bases and J by 2 bases, with 14 bases between. CDR3 residues: CASSLVGVGVNTEAFF. CDR3 sequence (DNA): TGCGCCAGCAGCTTGGTAGGAGTTGGAGTAAACACTGAAGCTTTCTTT.

The rearrangement links TRBV9 to TRBJ2-7, with a weak D call TRBD1 (6 bases). The V end lost 4 bases, the J end lost 2 bases, and 10 bases lay between the germline ends. Germline values: CDR1 SGDLS, CDR2 YYNGEE. The CDR3 is 13 residues long. CDR3 sequence: CASSMGTPYEQYF. In DNA form, the CDR3 reads TGTGCCAGCAGCATGGGGACACCCTACGAGCAGTACTTC.

This rearrangement joins TRBV6-1 to TRBJ1-2; the D is unclear. Germline CDR1 MNHNS, CDR2 SASEGT. The V gene lost 1 base and the J gene lost 4 bases, with 19 bases spanning the gap. The CDR3 extends over 17 amino acids. The DNA of the CDR3 is TGTGCCAGCAGTGAAGTTGGAACAGTTCTTCCCCCCTATGGCTACACCTTC. As protein: CASSEVGTVLPPYGYTF.

The chain is built from TRBV19 and TRBJ1-5; the match to TRBD1 covers 9 bases. This CDR3 spans 17 amino acids. The germline V gene has CDR1 LNHDA and CDR2 SQIVND (reference sequence). J gave up 6 bases and V 1 base, and 10 bases lay outside the gene matches. CDR3 sequence: CASSIARGQGFGQPQHF. DNA for the CDR3: TGTGCCAGTAGTATAGCCCGGGGACAGGGATTTGGTCAGCCCCAGCATTTT.

This chain uses TRBV18 with TRBJ2-2; a possible D gene is TRBD2 (6 bases). CDR3 length equals 15 residues. V lost 3 bases and J 5 bases, leaving 13 bases between the germline ends. Germline V gene data show CDR1 as KGHSH and CDR2 as LQKENI. This chain's CDR3 is CASSPRDFSTGELFF. In DNA, the CDR3 is TGTGCCAGCTCACCCCGGGACTTCTCGACCGGGGAGCTGTTTTTT. Full variable domain (remainder filled in from reference TRBV18 and TRBJ2-2): NAGVMQNPRHLVRRRGQEARLRCSPMKGHSHVYWYRQLPEEGLKFMVYLQKENIIDESGMPKERFSAEFPKEGPSILRIQQVVRGDSAAYFCASSPRDFSTGELFFGEGSRLTVL.

This chain links TRBV7-9 with TRBJ1-2, with D uncertain. Germline V gene data show CDR1 as SEHNR and CDR2 as FQNEAQ (reference sequence). Trimming pared 3 bases from V and 2 bases from J, leaving 4 bases between. CDR3 length equals 12 residues. CDR3 sequence: CASSFPNYGYTF. In nucleotides, the CDR3 is TGTGCCAGCAGCTTCCCGAACTATGGCTACACCTTC.

The gene calls are TRBV11-2 and TRBJ2-1; 8 nucleotides align to TRBD1. The germline CDR1 and CDR2 sequences are SGHAT and FQNNGV. V was pared by 6 bases and J by 6 bases, with 4 bases of the junction left unmatched. This CDR3 comprises 13 residues. The CDR3 reads CASRITGGNEQFF. The CDR3 DNA is TGTGCCAGCAGGATTACAGGGGGCAATGAGCAGTTCTTC.

The chain employs TRBV7-2 and TRBJ2-2; a possible D gene is TRBD1 (6 bases). The germline V gene has CDR1 SGHTA and CDR2 FQGNSA. The germline V and J ends were trimmed by 5 bases and 3 bases, with 13 bases remaining between them. The CDR3 sequence is 15 residues long. CDR3 DNA: TGTGCCAGCAGCCTGGGGGCTGGTTACACCGGGGAGCTGTTTTTT. Translation: CASSLGAGYTGELFF.